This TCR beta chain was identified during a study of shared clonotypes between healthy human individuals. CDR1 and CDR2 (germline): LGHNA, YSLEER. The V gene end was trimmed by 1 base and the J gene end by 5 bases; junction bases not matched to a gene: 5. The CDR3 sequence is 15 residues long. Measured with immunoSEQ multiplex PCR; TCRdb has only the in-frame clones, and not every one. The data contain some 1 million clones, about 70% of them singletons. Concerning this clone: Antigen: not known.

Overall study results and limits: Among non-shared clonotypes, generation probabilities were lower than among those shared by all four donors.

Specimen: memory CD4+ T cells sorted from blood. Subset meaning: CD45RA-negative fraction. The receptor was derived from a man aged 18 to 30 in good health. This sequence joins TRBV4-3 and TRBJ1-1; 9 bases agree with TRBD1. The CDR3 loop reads CASSQGSTGGTEAFF. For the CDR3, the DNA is TGCGCCAGCAGCCAAGGGTCGACAGGGGGGACTGAAGCTTTCTTT.